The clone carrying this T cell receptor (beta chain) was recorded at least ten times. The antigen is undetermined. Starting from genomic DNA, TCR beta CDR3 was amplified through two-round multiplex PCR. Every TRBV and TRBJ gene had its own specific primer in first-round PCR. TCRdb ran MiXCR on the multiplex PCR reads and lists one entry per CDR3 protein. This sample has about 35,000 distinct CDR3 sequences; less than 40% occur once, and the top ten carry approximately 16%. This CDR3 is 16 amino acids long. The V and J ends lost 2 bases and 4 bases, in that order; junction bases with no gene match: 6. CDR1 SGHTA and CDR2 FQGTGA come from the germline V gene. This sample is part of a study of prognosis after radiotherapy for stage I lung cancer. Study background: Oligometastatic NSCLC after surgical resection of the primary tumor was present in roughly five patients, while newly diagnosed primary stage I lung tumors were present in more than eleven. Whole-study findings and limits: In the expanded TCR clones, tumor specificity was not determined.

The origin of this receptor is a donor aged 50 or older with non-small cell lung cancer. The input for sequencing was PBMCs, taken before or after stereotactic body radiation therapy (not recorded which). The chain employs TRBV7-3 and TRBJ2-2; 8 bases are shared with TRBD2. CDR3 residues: CASSLSGRAITGELFF. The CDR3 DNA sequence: TGTGCCAGCAGCTTATCCGGGAGGGCCATCACCGGGGAGCTGTTTTTT. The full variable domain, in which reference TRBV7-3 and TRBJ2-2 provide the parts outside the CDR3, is GAGVSQTPSNKVTEKGKYVELRCDPISGHTALYWYRQSLGQGPEFLIYFQGTGAADDSGLPNDRFFAVRPEGSVSTLKIQRTERGDSAVYLCASSLSGRAITGELFFGEGSRLTVL.